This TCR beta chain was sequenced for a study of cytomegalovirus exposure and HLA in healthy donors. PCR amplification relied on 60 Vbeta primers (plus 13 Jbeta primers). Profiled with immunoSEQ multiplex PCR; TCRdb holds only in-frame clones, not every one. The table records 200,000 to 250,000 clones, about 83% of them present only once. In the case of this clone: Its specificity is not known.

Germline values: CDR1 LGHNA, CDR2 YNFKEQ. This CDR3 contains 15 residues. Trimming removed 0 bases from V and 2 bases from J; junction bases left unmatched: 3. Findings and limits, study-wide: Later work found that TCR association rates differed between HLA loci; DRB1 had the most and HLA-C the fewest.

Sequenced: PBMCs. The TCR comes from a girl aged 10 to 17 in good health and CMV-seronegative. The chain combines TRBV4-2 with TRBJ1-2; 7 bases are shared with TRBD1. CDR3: CASSQDGQENYGYTF. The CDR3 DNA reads TGTGCCAGCAGCCAAGATGGACAGGAGAACTATGGCTACACCTTC.